The 25 T cell receptor beta chains presented below share a single source sample, sequenced in a study of cytomegalovirus exposure and HLA in healthy donors. Amplification used 60 Vbeta primers and 13 Jbeta primers. TCRdb keeps only in-frame clones here, not all; method: immunoSEQ multiplex PCR. Here the sample spans roughly 200,000 clones, 70% to 85% being singletons. The specimen was PBMCs. The origin of the receptors is a man aged 40-49 years in good health and CMV-seropositive.

The DNA of the CDR3 is TGTGCCAGCACTCAAAGGAGGCGGATCTATGGCTACACCTTC. It yields the protein CASTQRRRIYGYTF. This chain joins TRBV6-1 and TRBJ1-2, with D uncertain. The CDR3 has 14 amino acids. Germline V gives CDR1 MNHNS, CDR2 SASEGT. With 7 bases removed from V and 4 bases from J, the gap between germline ends came to 16 bases.

The chain has TRBV10-3 and TRBJ2-2; 13 bases are a match to TRBD2. The V segment lost 6 bases and the J segment 5 bases; nucleotides outside the gene matches: 9. Germline CDR1 is ENHRY and CDR2 is SYGVKD. There are 17 residues in the CDR3. The CDR3, as DNA: TGTGCCATCAGCGGACTAGCGGGAGACGTGCTAACCGGGGAGCTGTTTTTT. It is translated as CAISGLAGDVLTGELFF.

This chain uses TRBV27 with TRBJ2-5; TRBD1 matches 11 bases. The CDR3 contains 15 residues. Germline V gives CDR1 MNHEY, CDR2 SMNVEV (reference sequence). V gave up 2 bases and J gave up 5 bases; unmatched junction bases: 4. The CDR3: CASSLGTGGWETQYF. The CDR3, as DNA: TGTGCCAGCAGTTTAGGGACAGGGGGTTGGGAGACCCAGTACTTC.

The J gene is TRBJ2-7, the V gene TRBV11-2, with 8 positions matching TRBD2. Germline V CDR1 and CDR2: SGHAT, FQNNGV. The V gene end was trimmed by 0 bases and the J gene end by 4 bases; junction bases not matched to a gene: 8. This CDR3 contains 16 residues. CDR3 bases: TGTGCCAGCAGCTTAGATTCGGGGGGGCTAAAATACGAGCAGTACTTC. Its translation: CASSLDSGGLKYEQYF.

This clone was found once. The chain employs TRBV2 and TRBJ1-5, with unresolved D. Germline CDR1 reads SNHLY; CDR2 reads FYNNEI. Between the trimmed V and J ends, which lost 6 bases and 0 bases, there was a span of 9 bases. The CDR3 has 14 residues. The CDR3 bases are TGTGCCAGCAGCGCCGAGGGTAGCAATCAGCCCCAGCATTTT. This translates into CASSAEGSNQPQHF.

The J gene is TRBJ2-7, the V gene TRBV18; 7 bases fit TRBD1. Germline V CDR1 and CDR2: KGHSH, LQKENI. This CDR3 is built from 15 residues. V lost 0 bases and J lost 3; bases outside the gene matches: 5. CDR3 loop: CASSPPATGFYEQYF. The CDR3 DNA sequence: TGTGCCAGCTCACCACCAGCGACAGGGTTCTACGAGCAGTACTTC. The full variable domain, in which reference TRBV18 and TRBJ2-7 provide the parts outside the CDR3, is NAGVMQNPRHLVRRRGQEARLRCSPMKGHSHVYWYRQLPEEGLKFMVYLQKENIIDESGMPKERFSAEFPKEGPSILRIQQVVRGDSAAYFCASSPPATGFYEQYFGPGTRLTVT.

This chain links TRBV5-1 with TRBJ1-2; D is perhaps TRBD1 (5 bases). V was cut by 4 bases and J by 3 bases, with 13 bases left in between. The CDR3 runs to 14 residues. CDR1 is SGHRS, CDR2 YFSETQ, per germline. CDR3: CASSPGGAHYGYTF. The CDR3 DNA reads as TGCGCCAGCAGCCCCGGAGGGGCTCACTATGGCTACACCTTC.

The V and J genes are TRBV7-9 and TRBJ1-5, with 7 bases lining up with TRBD1. The CDR3 covers 12 residues. CDR1 and CDR2 from the germline V gene are SEHNR and FQNEAQ (reference sequence). After removal of 5 bases from V and 6 bases from J, the junction contained 1 base not matched to a gene. For the CDR3, the DNA is TGTGCCAGCAGCCCAGGGGGTCAGCCCCAGCATTTT. It codes for CASSPGGQPQHF.

This clone was picked up one time. The chain joins TRBV28 to TRBJ2-7; D perhaps matches TRBD2 (6 bases). V lost 8 bases to trimming and J lost 0 bases, with 11 bases between them. The CDR3 spans 13 residues. The germline gives CDR1 MDHEN, CDR2 SYDVKM. The CDR3, as DNA: TGTGCCAGCGTGGACTACGCCTCCTACGAGCAGTACTTC. Its protein product is CASVDYASYEQYF.

The chain joins TRBV4-1 to TRBJ2-5; 7 nucleotides line up with TRBD1. Losses at the gene ends were 4 bases for V and 3 bases for J; bases not matched to a gene: 11. The CDR3 consists of 16 residues. Germline loops: CDR1 MGHRA, CDR2 YSYEKL. The chain's CDR3 is CASSRGEGAGEETQYF. The CDR3 DNA reads TGCGCCAGCAGCCGGGGCGAGGGGGCAGGGGAAGAGACCCAGTACTTC.

This chain connects TRBV7-7 to TRBJ2-5, with 7 bases that match TRBD1. The V segment lost 4 bases and the J segment 1 base; nucleotides outside the gene matches: 3. The CDR3 spans 14 residues. From germline, CDR1 is SSHAT and CDR2 FNYEAQ (reference sequence). This CDR3 is CASSYGTAQETQYF. CDR3 in DNA: TGTGCCAGCAGCTACGGGACAGCCCAAGAGACCCAGTACTTC.

The chain links TRBV4-3 to TRBJ2-6, with 7 bases matching TRBD1. The V gene's germline CDR1 is LGHNA and CDR2 YSLEER. The CDR3 has 17 amino acids. The V segment lost 1 base and the J segment 3 bases; nucleotides outside the gene matches: 6. The CDR3, as DNA: TGCGCCAGCAGCCAAGCACGACAGGGCGGTGGGGCCAACGTCCTGACTTTC. It translates to CASSQARQGGGANVLTF.

This clone was seen just once. The V call is TRBV10-3, the J call TRBJ2-3; TRBD2 might be the D (5 bases). Per the germline V gene, CDR1 is ENHRY and CDR2 is SYGVKD. Trimming left V 9 bases short and J 5 bases short, with 15 bases between. The CDR3 spans 13 residues. CDR3 nucleotides: TGTGCCATGACCACACGGGCGGGAGATACGCAGTATTTT. Encoded protein: CAMTTRAGDTQYF.

V usage is TRBV2 and J usage is TRBJ1-3; D is uncertain. The CDR3 totals 14 residues. Trimming shortened V by 6 bases and J by 4 bases, and 13 bases separated the two germline ends. Germline CDR1 and CDR2: SNHLY and FYNNEI. The CDR3 reads CASRGGHGGNTIYF. CDR3 bases: TGTGCCAGCAGGGGAGGGCATGGAGGAAACACCATATATTTT.

The chain employs TRBV28 and TRBJ2-7; TRBD2 is a possible D gene (5 bases). Trimming removed 4 bases from V and 2 bases from J, with 9 bases in between. The germline gives CDR1 MDHEN, CDR2 SYDVKM. This CDR3 spans 13 amino acids. The CDR3 region has the DNA TGTGCCAGCAGTTGGGGAGCCCCCTACGAGCAGTACTTC. Its translation: CASSWGAPYEQYF. Full variable domain (remainder filled in from reference TRBV28 and TRBJ2-7): DVKVTQSSRYLVKRTGEKVFLECVQDMDHENMFWYRQDPGLGLRLIYFSYDVKMKEKGDIPEGYSVSREKKERFSLILESASTNQTSMYLCASSWGAPYEQYFGPGTRLTVT.

The chain uses TRBV5-1 and TRBJ1-4, with 8 bases matching TRBD1. This CDR3 is built from 14 residues. Trimming removed 0 bases from V and 7 bases from J; junction bases left unmatched: 2. In germline, CDR1 is SGHRS, CDR2 YFSETQ. The CDR3 DNA follows: TGCGCCAGCAGCTTGGGACAGGGGCGTGAAAAACTGTTTTTT. Translating it yields CASSLGQGREKLFF.

V usage is TRBV15 and J usage is TRBJ1-4, with D possibly matching TRBD1 (5 bases). CDR1 is LNHNV, CDR2 YYDKDF, per germline (reference sequence). This CDR3 comprises 14 residues. Trimming shortened V by 1 base and J by 7 bases, and 10 bases separated the two germline ends. The CDR3 sequence: CATSRVRASEKLFF. CDR3 bases: TGTGCCACCAGCAGAGTCAGGGCGAGTGAAAAACTGTTTTTT.

The chain couples TRBV5-8 to TRBJ2-2, with 10 bases matching TRBD1. Trimming at V came to 4 bases and at J to 5 bases, leaving 8 bases not matched to a gene. The length of the CDR3 is 16 residues. Germline lookup yields CDR1 SGHTS and CDR2 YDEGEE. CDR3 DNA sequence: TGTGCCAGCAGCACGGGACAGGGGATCAGGACCGGGGAGCTGTTTTTT. Residues: CASSTGQGIRTGELFF.

The V and J genes are TRBV10-3 and TRBJ2-7, with D perhaps matching TRBD1 (6 bases). The V gene lost 6 bases and the J gene lost 0 bases, with 9 bases spanning the gap. The CDR3 consists of 13 residues. Germline V lookup: CDR1 ENHRY, CDR2 SYGVKD. CDR3 residues: CAIRTGSSYEQYF. In nucleotides, the CDR3 is TGTGCCATCAGGACAGGAAGCTCCTACGAGCAGTACTTC.

The J gene is TRBJ2-3, the V gene TRBV4-1; perhaps TRBD2 as D (6 bases). Per germline, CDR1 MGHRA and CDR2 YSYEKL. The germline V and J ends were trimmed by 1 base and 1 base, with 9 bases remaining between them. The CDR3 is made up of 15 amino acids. As DNA, the CDR3 is TGCGCCAGCAGCCAAGTTGTAGCGGGCACAGATACGCAGTATTTT. It encodes CASSQVVAGTDTQYF.

The chain couples TRBV7-3 to TRBJ2-2; D remains ambiguous. Trimming removed 2 bases from V and 2 bases from J, with 12 bases in between. Per germline, CDR1 SGHTA and CDR2 FQGTGA. The CDR3 totals 16 residues. CDR3 bases: TGTGCCAGCAGCTTATCAGCGCGGATAAACACCGGGGAGCTGTTTTTT. It codes for CASSLSARINTGELFF.

The V call is TRBV27, the J call TRBJ1-4; D ambiguous. V dropped 5 bases and J dropped 4 bases, with 14 bases sitting between them. CDR1 is MNHEY and CDR2 is SMNVEV in the germline V gene (reference sequence). The CDR3 length is 15 residues. The DNA of the CDR3 is TGTGCCAGCAGTCCATCGACGGGTAGTAATGAAAAACTGTTTTTT. Translation gives CASSPSTGSNEKLFF.

This clone was recorded once. The V gene is TRBV1, the J gene TRBJ1-2; TRBD1 is the table's D call and was not checked against the DNA. TRBV1 is reported as a pseudogene. This CDR3 spans 16 amino acids. For the CDR3, the DNA is TGCACCAGCAGCTATCGGACAAGTGACCCTTGGTATGGCTACACCTTC. Translating gives CTSSYRTSDPWYGYTF.

The CDR3 loop reads CASSEGQFALTSYEQYF. CDR3 nucleotides: TGTGCCAGCAGCGAGGGACAGTTTGCGCTCACCTCCTACGAGCAGTACTTC. J is TRBJ2-7 and V is TRBV5-8; 7 nucleotides agree with TRBD1. This CDR3 is built from 17 residues. V lost 4 bases to trimming and J lost 0 bases; unmatched junction nucleotides: 13. In germline, CDR1 is SGHTS, CDR2 YDEGEE.

The chain joins TRBV19 to TRBJ1-2; no firm D call. Germline CDR1 and CDR2: LNHDA and SQIVND (reference sequence). There are 14 residues in the CDR3. V was cut by 3 bases and J by 0 bases, with 8 bases left in between. As DNA, the CDR3 is TGTGCCAGTAGTATTGGGCACCCTAACTATGGCTACACCTTC. It translates to CASSIGHPNYGYTF.